The entry that follows covers one T cell receptor beta chain sequence. The source of the sample is a study of blood T cell repertoires in COVID-19. Assay used: immunoSEQ multiplex PCR; TCRdb lists only in-frame clones, some missing. The sample shows tens of thousands of clones, about 83% of them seen only once. V gave up 3 bases and J gave up 3 bases, with 25 bases separating them. The V gene's germline CDR1 is SGHRS and CDR2 YFSETQ. The CDR3 covers 18 residues. V and J are TRBV5-1 and TRBJ2-7; D possibly corresponds to TRBD2 (5 bases). This clonotype was obtained from a woman aged 55-69 years with acute or convalescent COVID-19. Sequencing used peripheral blood. The CDR3 bases are TGCGCCAGCAGCTCCAGCGGCATTATAAGGACGCACTACTACGAGCAGTACTTC. Protein sequence: CASSSSGIIRTHYYEQYF.